Shown below are 2 T cell receptor beta chains from a single sample sequenced in a study of blood T cell repertoires in COVID-19. TCRdb's copy holds only in-frame clones and misses some; the assay was immunoSEQ multiplex PCR. Of 200,000 to 250,000 clones listed, almost 90% are singletons. The sequenced material came from peripheral blood. These receptors were obtained from an older woman with acute or convalescent COVID-19.

The genes are TRBV4-3 and TRBJ1-1; tentative D call: TRBD1 (5 bases). CDR1 is LGHNA, CDR2 YSLEER, per germline. The CDR3 consists of 16 residues. Trimming cost V 0 bases and J 1 base, with 12 bases left between them. CDR3 coding DNA: TGCGCCAGCAGCCAAGATACGGGGGATCGGAACACTGAAGCTTTCTTT. Encoded protein: CASSQDTGDRNTEAFF.

This chain links TRBV27 with TRBJ1-1; 7 bases are a match to TRBD1. This CDR3 comprises 14 residues. CDR1 and CDR2 from the germline V gene are MNHEY and SMNVEV (reference sequence). Losses at the gene ends were 6 bases for V and 7 bases for J; bases not matched to a gene: 11. Written as DNA, the CDR3 is TGTGCCAGCAGGACGGCAGGGGGATGGTTTGAAGCTTTCTTT. Translation gives CASRTAGGWFEAFF.